One T cell receptor beta chain is described in this entry. The antigen is unknown. Sorted-subset replicate PCRs used about 200 ng DNA, around 31,000 T cell genomes. Data came from immunoSEQ multiplex PCR; TCRdb stores just in-frame clones and leaves some out. The sample includes approximately 2.5 million clones, over 85% seen only once; the top ten take approximately 0.37%. This specimen comes from a study of shared clonotypes between healthy human individuals. Overall study results and limits: Naive CD4 clonotypes overlapped across a few donors at 4.5% to 5.5%.

With V trimmed by 3 bases and J by 9 bases, 9 bases remained unmatched. The CDR3 contains 14 residues. Germline assignment: CDR1 GTSNPN and CDR2 SVGIG (reference sequence). The chain uses TRBV30 and TRBJ1-4; 8 bases align to TRBD1. The receptor was derived from a man between 18 and 35 years old in good health. Some clones in this sample may be carry-over from other donors' samples. Sequences were obtained from naive CD4+ T cells from PBMCs. Subset meaning: CD45RA+ positively selected. The DNA for the CDR3 is TGTGCCTGGAGGGGCTCAGGGGGCTCGCAAAAACTGTTTTTT. This encodes CAWRGSGGSQKLFF.